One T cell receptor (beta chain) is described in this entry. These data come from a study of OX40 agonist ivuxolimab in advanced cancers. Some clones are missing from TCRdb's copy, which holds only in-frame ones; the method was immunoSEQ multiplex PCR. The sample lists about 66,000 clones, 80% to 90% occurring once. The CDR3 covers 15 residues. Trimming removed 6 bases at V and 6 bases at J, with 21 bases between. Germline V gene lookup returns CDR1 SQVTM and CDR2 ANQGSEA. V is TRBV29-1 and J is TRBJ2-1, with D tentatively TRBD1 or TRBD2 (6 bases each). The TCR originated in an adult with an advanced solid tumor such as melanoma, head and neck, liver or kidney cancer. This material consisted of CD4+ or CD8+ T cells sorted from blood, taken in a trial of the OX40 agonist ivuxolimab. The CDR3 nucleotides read TGCAGCGTCACACTCCGAGACAGGAGGGCCAATGAGCAGTTCTTC. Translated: CSVTLRDRRANEQFF.